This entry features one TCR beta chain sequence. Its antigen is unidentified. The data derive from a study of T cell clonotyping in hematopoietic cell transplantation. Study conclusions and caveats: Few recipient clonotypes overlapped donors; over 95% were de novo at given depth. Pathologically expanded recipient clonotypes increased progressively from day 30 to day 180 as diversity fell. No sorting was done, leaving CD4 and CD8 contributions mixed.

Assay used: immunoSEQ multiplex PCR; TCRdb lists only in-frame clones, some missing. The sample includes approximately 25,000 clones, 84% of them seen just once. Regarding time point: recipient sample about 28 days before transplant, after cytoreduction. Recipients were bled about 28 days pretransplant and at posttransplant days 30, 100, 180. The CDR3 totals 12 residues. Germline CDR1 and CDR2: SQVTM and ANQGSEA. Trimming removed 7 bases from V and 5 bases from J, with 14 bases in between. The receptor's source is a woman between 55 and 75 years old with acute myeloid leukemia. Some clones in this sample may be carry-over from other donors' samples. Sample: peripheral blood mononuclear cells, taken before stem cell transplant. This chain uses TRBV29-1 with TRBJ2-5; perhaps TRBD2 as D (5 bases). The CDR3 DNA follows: TGCAGCGCCTTACTAGGTTTCGAGACCCAGTACTTC. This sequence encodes CSALLGFETQYF.